One and the same sample provided the 6 T cell receptor beta chains below, sequenced in a study of blood T cell repertoires in COVID-19. Sequenced by immunoSEQ multiplex PCR; TCRdb stores in-frame clones only, minus some. The table includes approximately 480,000 clones, roughly 87% detected once. Specimen: PBMCs or T cells enriched from blood (not recorded which). The receptors shown here come from a woman between 18 and 29 years old who had recovered from COVID-19.

This chain uses TRBV14 with TRBJ1-6; 7 bases are shared with TRBD1. The CDR3 totals 16 residues. The V segment lost 2 bases and the J segment 7 bases; nucleotides outside the gene matches: 8. Per germline, CDR1 SGHDN and CDR2 FVKESK. The CDR3 region is CASSQSRQGTNSPLHF. In DNA form, the CDR3 reads TGTGCCAGCAGCCAATCCCGACAGGGAACAAATTCACCCCTCCACTTT.

The chain is built from TRBV27 and TRBJ2-3; TRBD1 aligns across 11 bases. The CDR3 is 16 residues long. Per the germline V gene, CDR1 is MNHEY and CDR2 is SMNVEV (reference sequence). The ends lost 5 bases at V and 6 bases at J; junction bases unmatched: 10. This CDR3 reads CASSTAGTGGPDTQYF. CDR3 in DNA: TGTGCCAGCAGTACTGCCGGGACAGGGGGACCGGATACGCAGTATTTT.

CDR3 loop: CASSLVTTPTGNIQYF. The CDR3 coding sequence is TGTGCCAGCAGCTTGGTCACAACTCCAACGGGGAACATTCAGTACTTC. The chain employs TRBV5-5 and TRBJ2-4; a weak D match, TRBD2 (5 bases). Trimming removed 0 bases at V and 7 bases at J, with 17 bases between. Germline CDR1 and CDR2: SGHKS and YYEKEE (reference sequence). The CDR3 loop spans 16 amino acids. Variable domain in full (rest from reference TRBV5-5 and TRBJ2-4): DAGVTQSPTHLIKTRGQQVTLRCSPISGHKSVSWYQQVLGQGPQFIFQYYEKEERGRGNFPDRFSARQFPNYSSELNVNALLLGDSALYLCASSLVTTPTGNIQYFGAGTRLSVL.

This clone was counted between two and nine times. The chain joins TRBV6-4 to TRBJ2-5; 11 bases map to TRBD1. This CDR3 has 14 residues. V dropped 8 bases and J dropped 4; count of bases not matched to a gene: 6. Germline V gene data show CDR1 as MRHNA and CDR2 as SNTAGT. CDR3 protein: CASSPGTGGETQYF. In nucleotides, the CDR3 is TGTGCCAGCTCCCCCGGGACAGGGGGAGAGACCCAGTACTTC.

With regard to this clone: Other DNA sequences in the sample encode the same CDR3. V gene TRBV3-1 (or the pseudogene TRBV3-2) combines with J gene TRBJ1-2, with a possible D match to TRBD1 (5 bases). V was pared by 1 base and J by 2 bases, with 8 bases between. The germline CDR1 and CDR2 sequences are LGHDT and YNNKEL (reference sequence). The CDR3 totals 14 residues. CDR3 region: CASSQVRGNYGYTF. DNA for the CDR3: TGTGCCAGCAGCCAAGTTCGGGGGAACTATGGCTACACCTTC.

The chain recombines TRBV7-9 with TRBJ1-1, with D perhaps matching TRBD1 (5 bases). Deletions cut 5 bases from V and 6 bases from J, with 22 bases between. Germline loops: CDR1 SEHNR, CDR2 FQNEAQ (reference sequence). There are 16 residues in the CDR3. The CDR3 DNA reads as TGTGCCAGCAGCCACCCCAGTAAAAGGGGTGTATCTGAAGCTTTCTTT. Protein product: CASSHPSKRGVSEAFF.